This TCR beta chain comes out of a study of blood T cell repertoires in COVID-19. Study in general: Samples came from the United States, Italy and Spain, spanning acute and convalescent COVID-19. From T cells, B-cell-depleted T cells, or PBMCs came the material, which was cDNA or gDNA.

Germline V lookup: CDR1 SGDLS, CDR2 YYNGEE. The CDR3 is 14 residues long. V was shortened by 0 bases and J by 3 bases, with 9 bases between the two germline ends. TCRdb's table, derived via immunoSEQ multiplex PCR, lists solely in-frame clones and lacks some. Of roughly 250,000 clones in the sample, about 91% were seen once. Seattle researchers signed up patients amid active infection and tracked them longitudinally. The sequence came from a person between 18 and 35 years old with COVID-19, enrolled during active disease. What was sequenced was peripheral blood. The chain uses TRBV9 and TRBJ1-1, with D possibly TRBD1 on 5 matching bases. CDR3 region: CASSVGQGHTEAFF. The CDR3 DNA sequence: TGTGCCAGCAGCGTAGGCCAGGGCCACACTGAAGCTTTCTTT.